This T cell receptor (beta chain) was recorded in a study of cytomegalovirus exposure and HLA in healthy donors. Across the whole study: As released early, the data held around 80 million unique TCRs from HLA-typed donors. Whole-study results and caveats: Later analysis reportedly placed an Asian-associated ancestry cluster below the roughly 680-donor mean in N-insertions. Earlier analysis yielded a pattern in which most TCR beta V segments were productive about 90% or about 30% of the time. An assumption of roughly uniform sequencing depth across donors underlay the presence/absence analyses.

Germline V gene sequence: CDR1 KGHSH, CDR2 LQKENI. The CDR3 consists of 12 residues. Germline trimming cut 2 bases from V and 12 bases from J; bases unmatched to any gene: 5. Of note for this clone: The antigen remains unidentified.

The PCR employed 60 Vbeta primers together with 13 Jbeta primers. The table came from immunoSEQ multiplex PCR; TCRdb's copy has only in-frame clones and leaves some out. The table has about 170,000 clones, around 78% seen once. J is TRBJ1-2 and V is TRBV18; 8 nucleotides agree with TRBD1. This TCR was sampled from a woman aged 25 to 45 in good health and CMV-seropositive. Sequencing was carried out using PBMCs. CDR3 coding DNA: TGTGCCAGCTCACCAAGGACAGGGTTTAACACCTTC. It is translated as CASSPRTGFNTF.